This note documents a single TCR beta chain sequence. This CDR3 spans 13 amino acids. Trimming pared 0 bases from V and 7 bases from J, leaving 10 bases between. CDR1 SGHNT and CDR2 YYREEE come from the germline V gene (reference sequence). The data belong to a study of blood T cell repertoires in COVID-19. Sequenced by immunoSEQ multiplex PCR; TCRdb stores in-frame clones only, minus some. The table has under 200,000 clones, more than 65% seen once; the top ten hold around 6%. Sequencing used PBMCs or T cells enriched from blood (not recorded which). The chain links TRBV5-4 to TRBJ1-1; D is undetermined. The clonotype comes from a woman in her thirties or forties with acute COVID-19. CDR3 loop: CASSLGRTDEAFF. The CDR3, as DNA: TGTGCCAGCAGCTTGGGACGAACAGATGAAGCTTTCTTT.